The clone carrying this TCR beta chain was seen only a few times. Its matching antigen is unknown. Each CDR3 protein is one row after TCRdb ran MiXCR on the reads. Of approximately 730,000 distinct CDR3 sequences listed, just under 30% are singletons. The data are from a study of T cell repertoires in cytomegalovirus infection. Study-wide background: Both recently identified HLA-C-restricted and well-studied HLA-B-restricted CMV epitopes were used in the study.

Study-level results: Pooled public TCR beta family frequency picked out CMV carriers with the relevant HLA.

Trimming took off 5 bases at V and 8 bases at J, with 21 bases between the two ends. The CDR3 has 15 residues. Looked up from germline, CDR1 is MNHEY and CDR2 is SMNVEV (reference sequence). The sequenced sample was cultured CD8+ T cells from PBMCs, obtained from culture after CMV antigen stimulation. This chain joins TRBV27 and TRBJ1-2; possible D gene TRBD1, 6 bases. This clonotype was obtained from a human donor in good health (CMV status not recorded). Some clones in this sample may be carry-over from other donors' samples. CDR3 residues: CASSPLGGSGPGYTF. The CDR3 coding sequence is TGTGCCAGCAGTCCCCTTGGGGGCTCGGGGCCAGGCTACACCTTC.